Below, 19 T cell receptor beta chains from the same sample are listed, as sequenced in a study of blood T cell repertoires in COVID-19. Clones were read by immunoSEQ multiplex PCR, and TCRdb kept only the in-frame ones, dropping some. The profile shows 140,000 to 150,000 clones, about nine tenths of them singletons. Sequenced: PBMCs or T cells enriched from blood (not recorded which). These receptors originate from a woman in her forties who had been exposed to COVID-19.

The rearrangement links TRBV27 to TRBJ2-5; TRBD1 aligns across 7 bases. The length of the CDR3 is 15 residues. Per germline, CDR1 MNHEY and CDR2 SMNVEV (reference sequence). V was pared by 1 base and J by 5 bases, with 7 bases of the junction left unmatched. Here the CDR3 reads CASSLFYRGPETQYF. The CDR3 DNA reads as TGTGCCAGCAGTTTATTCTACAGGGGTCCGGAGACCCAGTACTTC.

A single count supports this clone. The chain uses TRBV10-1 and TRBJ1-5, with 8 positions matching TRBD1. Germline V gene data show CDR1 as WNHNN and CDR2 as SYGVQD (reference sequence). V was clipped by 6 bases and J by 4 bases; unmatched bases: 2. CDR3 length: 13 residues. The chain's CDR3 is CASSRDRNQPQHF. For the CDR3, the DNA is TGCGCCAGCAGCCGGGACAGGAATCAGCCCCAGCATTTT.

V is TRBV7-8 and J is TRBJ2-7, with 8 bases lining up with TRBD2. The CDR3 runs to 13 residues. Germline V gene data show CDR1 as SGHVS and CDR2 as FQNEAQ. Germline trimming cut 4 bases from V and 3 bases from J; bases unmatched to any gene: 2. This CDR3 is CASSYTSGYEQYF. CDR3 nucleotide sequence: TGTGCCAGCAGCTACACTAGCGGCTACGAGCAGTACTTC.

The rearrangement uses TRBV7-9 and TRBJ1-2; no clear D. CDR1 is SEHNR, CDR2 FQNEAQ, per germline (reference sequence). This CDR3 contains 13 residues. The V and J ends lost 6 bases and 4 bases respectively, with 12 bases between them. In DNA form, the CDR3 reads TGTGCCAGCAGTCAGGCAACGGTCTATGGCTACACCTTC. Protein: CASSQATVYGYTF.

This chain uses TRBV7-9 with TRBJ2-1, with a weak D call TRBD2 (5 bases). The CDR3 is 13 residues long. Trimming took 5 bases from V and 8 from J, leaving 13 bases between them. The germline gives CDR1 SEHNR, CDR2 FQNEAQ (reference sequence). CDR3 protein: CASSQRTRDEQFF. The DNA of the CDR3 is TGTGCCAGCAGCCAGCGGACGAGGGATGAGCAGTTCTTC.

This clone occurred a few times. The rearrangement uses TRBV2 and TRBJ2-2, with D maybe TRBD1 (6 bases). There are 13 residues in the CDR3. Trimming took 6 bases from V and 7 from J, leaving 12 bases between them. The germline CDR1 and CDR2 sequences are SNHLY and FYNNEI. The CDR3 sequence: CASRPQGNGELFF. In DNA form, the CDR3 reads TGTGCCAGCAGGCCTCAGGGGAACGGGGAGCTGTTTTTT.

The chain links TRBV4-3 to TRBJ1-2, with D maybe TRBD1 (5 bases). Trimming shortened V by 0 bases and J by 8 bases, and 16 bases separated the two germline ends. Germline CDR1 reads LGHNA; CDR2 reads YSLEER. This CDR3 is 15 amino acids long. CDR3 residues: CASSQESPPGIGYTF. The CDR3 coding sequence is TGCGCCAGCAGCCAAGAGAGTCCCCCAGGGATCGGCTACACCTTC.

This sequence joins TRBV5-4 and TRBJ1-1; weak D call: TRBD1 (5 bases). This CDR3 region has 15 residues. Germline V gene lookup returns CDR1 SGHNT and CDR2 YYREEE (reference sequence). Trimming stripped 4 bases from V and 4 bases from J, with 17 bases between. The CDR3 spells CASSRPQGGGTEAFF. In DNA form, the CDR3 reads TGTGCCAGCAGCCGCCCCCAGGGAGGAGGCACTGAAGCTTTCTTT.

The CDR3 DNA follows: TGTGCCAGCAGACAGGGGGCCCCTGAAGCTTTCTTT. Translating it yields CASRQGAPEAFF. The rearrangement uses TRBV6-1 and TRBJ1-1; 9 positions agree with TRBD1. J lost 6 bases, V lost 6 bases, and 2 bases had no gene match. The CDR3 runs to 12 residues. Germline CDR1 is MNHNS and CDR2 is SASEGT.

DNA of the CDR3: TGTGCCAGCAGCCAAACAGGGGCCTATGGCTACACCTTC. Translation: CASSQTGAYGYTF. The chain recombines TRBV13 with TRBJ1-2; TRBD1 agrees at 7 bases. CDR1 PRHDT and CDR2 FYEKMQ come from the germline V gene (reference sequence). The CDR3 is 13 residues long. J was trimmed by 4 bases and V by 5 bases; bases with no gene match: 4.

V and J are TRBV6-1 and TRBJ1-5; 11 positions match TRBD1. Per the germline V gene, CDR1 is MNHNS and CDR2 is SASEGT. This CDR3 is 21 amino acids long. Trimming took 0 bases from V and 0 from J; bases not matched to a gene: 13. CDR3 loop: CASSEARPEDRGPNSNQPQHF. The CDR3 nucleotides are TGTGCCAGCAGTGAAGCGAGACCCGAGGACAGGGGGCCTAATAGCAATCAGCCCCAGCATTTT.

The chain has TRBV2 and TRBJ2-3; the D gene is possibly TRBD2 (6 bases). The CDR3 covers 15 residues. V lost 6 bases and J 5 bases, leaving 18 bases between the germline ends. Germline CDR1 is SNHLY and CDR2 is FYNNEI. The CDR3 sequence is CASREWPGEGDTQYF. The DNA of the CDR3 is TGTGCCAGCAGAGAATGGCCGGGAGAGGGAGATACGCAGTATTTT. Looking up the rest from reference TRBV2 and TRBJ2-3 gives the full variable domain: EPEVTQTPSHQVTQMGQEVILRCVPISNHLYFYWYRQILGQKVEFLVSFYNNEISEKSEIFDDQFSVERPDGSNFTLKIRSTKLEDSAMYFCASREWPGEGDTQYFGPGTRLTVL.

V and J are TRBV2 and TRBJ1-2, with D perhaps TRBD1 (6 bases). The V end lost 6 bases, the J end lost 8 bases, and 19 bases lay between the germline ends. Germline CDR1 and CDR2: SNHLY and FYNNEI. CDR3 length equals 14 residues. In DNA, the CDR3 is TGTGCCAGCAGGGGTTTACGGGACACAAGGGGCTACACCTTC. Translated, it gives CASRGLRDTRGYTF.

The chain is built from TRBV9 and TRBJ2-1; TRBD2 matches at 14 bases. With 1 base clipped from V and 10 bases from J, the junction kept 1 base outside the gene matches. This CDR3 region has 14 residues. Per germline, CDR1 SGDLS and CDR2 YYNGEE. Written as DNA, the CDR3 is TGTGCCAGCAGCGTAAGGACTAGCGGGGGGGAGCAGTTCTTC. Its translation is CASSVRTSGGEQFF.

The chain combines TRBV9 with TRBJ1-1, with 8 bases lining up with TRBD1. Germline V CDR1 and CDR2: SGDLS, YYNGEE. This CDR3 region has 15 residues. Trimming cost V 0 bases and J 11 bases; bases outside gene matches: 12. In DNA form, the CDR3 reads TGTGCCAGCAGCGTAGACACGACAGGGGCATCCCTTGCTTTCTTT. It specifies CASSVDTTGASLAFF.

This sequence joins TRBV7-7 and TRBJ1-1; maybe TRBD1 (5 bases). This CDR3 contains 16 residues. The V gene lost 3 bases and the J gene lost 1 base, with 15 bases spanning the gap. Germline CDR1 reads SSHAT; CDR2 reads FNYEAQ (reference sequence). In DNA, the CDR3 is TGTGCCAGCAGCTTTGGGAGGGGTGGGCCGAACACTGAAGCTTTCTTT. Encoded protein: CASSFGRGGPNTEAFF.

The chain is built from TRBV4-1 and TRBJ2-2; D is perhaps TRBD2 (6 bases). Germline CDR1 and CDR2: MGHRA and YSYEKL. Trimming pared 4 bases from V and 5 bases from J, leaving 17 bases between. This CDR3 spans 16 amino acids. CDR3 residues: CASSPMGVGLTGELFF. CDR3 DNA: TGCGCCAGCAGCCCAATGGGGGTAGGACTAACCGGGGAGCTGTTTTTT.

The chain joins TRBV11-2 to TRBJ2-3; weak D call: TRBD2 (5 bases). The CDR3 has 13 amino acids. Trimming took off 1 base at V and 7 bases at J, with 9 bases between the two ends. Germline V gene sequence: CDR1 SGHAT, CDR2 FQNNGV. The CDR3: CASSLGRANTQYF. Written as DNA, the CDR3 is TGTGCCAGCAGCTTAGGGCGGGCGAATACGCAGTATTTT.

The gene calls are TRBV19 and TRBJ1-1, with 7 bases aligning to TRBD1. With 7 bases clipped from V and 1 base from J, the junction kept 9 bases outside the gene matches. The CDR3 has 15 residues. Germline-derived CDR1 and CDR2 are LNHDA and SQIVND (reference sequence). This CDR3 is CASKEWAGGNTEAFF. In DNA, the CDR3 is TGTGCCAGTAAAGAGTGGGCAGGGGGGAACACTGAAGCTTTCTTT. The whole variable domain, remainder taken from reference TRBV19 and TRBJ1-1, is DGGITQSPKYLFRKEGQNVTLSCEQNLNHDAMYWYRQDPGQGLRLIYYSQIVNDFQKGDIAEGYSVSREKKESFPLTVTSAQKNPTAFYLCASKEWAGGNTEAFFGQGTRLTVV.